This TCR beta chain was captured by sequencing in a study of cytomegalovirus exposure and HLA in healthy donors. In the study overall: A subsequent analysis reported that the roughly 130 validation repertoires were produced on the same platform that had also been used for the roughly 670 first-cohort repertoires. Findings of the study overall: In vitro checks showed that a few CMV-associated chains really do target CMV antigens. First-cohort TCR clusters tended to co-occur in the 120 or so validation repertoires, a later analysis found. As was reported, the classifier diagnosed cytomegalovirus status with high specificity and sensitivity.

This clone was recorded many times. The antigen is undetermined. The CDR3 has 14 amino acids. The junction had 5 bases not matched to a gene; V was cut back by 4 bases and J by 2 bases. Germline V gene data show CDR1 as SGDLS and CDR2 as YYNGEE. Libraries were prepared by immunoSEQ multiplex PCR; TCRdb keeps only in-frame clonotypes and omits some of them. This table holds some 130,000 clones, approximately 82% found once. The V gene is TRBV9, the J gene TRBJ2-7; 8 bases fit TRBD1. Material: PBMCs. This TCR was sampled from a man in his thirties or forties in good health and CMV-seropositive. Here the CDR3 reads CASSLTQGAYEQYF. Written as DNA, the CDR3 is TGTGCCAGCAGCTTAACACAGGGGGCCTACGAGCAGTACTTC.